Detailed here is one T cell receptor (beta chain). Its target is not known. The source of the sample is a study of blood T cells in healthy people across ages. Study-wide results and caveats: Diversity of TCR beta per million T cells declined in a roughly linear way with age. PBMCs that were unsorted prevented a conclusive naive versus antigen-experienced comparison. The long-lived group displayed more naive CD4+ cells, plus higher diversity, than the aged donors did.

For the second PCR, which ran for about 7 to 11 cycles, a sample-barcoded 5' primer and a J-beta primer mix were used. TCRdb re-called the 5' RACE reads with MiXCR, one entry per CDR3 protein. The data show more than 650,000 distinct CDR3 sequences, with 40% to 65% seen just once and approximately 40% held by the top ten. The V gene lost 5 bases and the J gene lost 5 bases, with 13 bases spanning the gap. Germline values: CDR1 SQVTM, CDR2 ANQGSEA. This CDR3 region has 13 residues. At least 5 micrograms of total RNA were extracted per sample. This clonotype originated in a man older than 75 in good health. V is TRBV29-1 and J is TRBJ1-5; possible D gene TRBD1, 5 bases. Material for sequencing was blood. The CDR3 loop reads CSVSGVQDQPQHF. The CDR3 DNA reads TGCAGCGTTTCGGGGGTACAGGATCAGCCCCAGCATTTT.